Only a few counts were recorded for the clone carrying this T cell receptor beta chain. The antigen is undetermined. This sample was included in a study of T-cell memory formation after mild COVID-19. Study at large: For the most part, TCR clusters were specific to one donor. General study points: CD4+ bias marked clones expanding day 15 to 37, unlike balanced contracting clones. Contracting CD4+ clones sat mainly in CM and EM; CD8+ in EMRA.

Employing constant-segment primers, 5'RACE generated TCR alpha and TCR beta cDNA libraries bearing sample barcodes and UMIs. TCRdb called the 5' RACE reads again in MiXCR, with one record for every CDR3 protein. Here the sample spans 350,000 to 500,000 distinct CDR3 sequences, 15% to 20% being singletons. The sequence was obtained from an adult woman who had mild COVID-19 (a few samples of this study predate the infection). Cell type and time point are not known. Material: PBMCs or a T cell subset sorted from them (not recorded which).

The CDR3 bases are TGTGCCATCAGTGGGGACCCAAGCATCTCCTACAATGAGCAGTTCTTC. Protein product: CAISGDPSISYNEQFF. The chain employs TRBV10-3 and TRBJ2-1, with D perhaps given as TRBD1 or TRBD2 (5 bases each). Germline CDR1 and CDR2: ENHRY and SYGVKD. The V and J ends lost 4 bases and 0 bases respectively, with 13 bases between them. The CDR3 extends over 16 amino acids.